These 27 T cell receptor beta chains came from one sample sequenced in a study of cytomegalovirus exposure and HLA in healthy donors. Some clones are missing from TCRdb's copy, which holds only in-frame ones; the method was immunoSEQ multiplex PCR. This sample has about 200,000 clones, with 84% found just once. The sample taken for sequencing was PBMCs. The receptor set was obtained from a young woman in good health and CMV-seropositive.

V is TRBV2 and J is TRBJ2-7; D possibly corresponds to TRBD1 (5 bases). The CDR3 loop spans 15 amino acids. Germline CDR1 is SNHLY and CDR2 is FYNNEI. V was pared by 6 bases and J by 6 bases, with 21 bases between. CDR3 sequence reads: CASSTSGLPFSEQYF. In nucleotides, the CDR3 is TGTGCCAGCAGCACTTCAGGGTTACCGTTTTCCGAGCAGTACTTC. Together with reference TRBV2 and TRBJ2-7, the CDR3 gives the full variable domain: EPEVTQTPSHQVTQMGQEVILRCVPISNHLYFYWYRQILGQKVEFLVSFYNNEISEKSEIFDDQFSVERPDGSNFTLKIRSTKLEDSAMYFCASSTSGLPFSEQYFGPGTRLTVT.

The CDR3 DNA is TGTGCCAGCAGCCATCTGGACAGGTCCTTCTATGGCTACACCTTC. It yields the protein CASSHLDRSFYGYTF. The chain carries TRBV7-8 and TRBJ1-2; 7 bases map to TRBD1. CDR1 and CDR2 from the germline V gene are SGHVS and FQNEAQ. Trimming cost V 5 bases and J 4 bases; bases outside gene matches: 10. This CDR3 contains 15 residues.

This clone was seen just once. The rearrangement links TRBV7-8 to TRBJ2-1; 8 positions agree with TRBD2. The CDR3 is 16 residues long. V shed 5 bases and J 6 bases; nucleotides not matched to a gene: 12. In germline, CDR1 is SGHVS, CDR2 FQNEAQ. CDR3 protein: CASSGRGGRIANEQFF. As DNA, the CDR3 is TGTGCCAGCAGCGGGAGAGGCGGGAGGATCGCCAATGAGCAGTTCTTC.

This chain links TRBV19 with TRBJ1-2, with TRBD1 matching over 8 bases. J was trimmed by 5 bases and V by 8 bases; bases with no gene match: 4. This CDR3 spans 12 amino acids. CDR1 is LNHDA and CDR2 is SQIVND in the germline V gene (reference sequence). The CDR3 DNA is TGTGCCAGTTCGACAGGGGATTATGGCTACACCTTC. It codes for CASSTGDYGYTF.

The chain links TRBV5-4 to TRBJ2-1; 10 nucleotides align to TRBD2. The CDR3 is 15 residues long. The trim removed 4 bases at V and 6 bases at J, leaving 7 bases unmatched. CDR1 is SGHNT, CDR2 YYREEE, per germline (reference sequence). For the CDR3, the DNA is TGTGCCAGCAGCACCCGATCTAGCGGGGGCAATGAGCAGTTCTTC. Its translation: CASSTRSSGGNEQFF.

This clone was observed once. The chain joins TRBV7-9 to TRBJ2-1, with D unclear. CDR1 is SEHNR, CDR2 FQNEAQ, per germline (reference sequence). Trimming cost V 3 bases and J 9 bases, with 15 bases left between them. The CDR3 length is 14 residues. The CDR3 loop is CASSFLVDHGEQFF. DNA for the CDR3: TGTGCCAGCAGCTTTTTGGTCGATCACGGTGAGCAGTTCTTC.

The DNA for the CDR3 is TGCGCCAGCAGCCAGGGGACAGAGTCTAACTATGGCTACACCTTC. It encodes CASSQGTESNYGYTF. The V gene is TRBV4-1, the J gene TRBJ1-2; 7 bases match TRBD1. CDR3 length: 15 amino acids. The V and J ends lost 3 bases and 0 bases, in that order; junction bases with no gene match: 4. The germline V gene encodes CDR1 MGHRA and CDR2 YSYEKL.

The rearrangement uses TRBV19 and TRBJ1-2; TRBD1 is a possible D gene (5 bases). From germline, CDR1 is LNHDA and CDR2 SQIVND (reference sequence). The CDR3 sequence is 14 residues long. Trimming took 6 bases from V and 4 from J, leaving 15 bases between them. CDR3 in DNA: TGTGCCAGTAGCCGACCGGGGGAGGTCTATGGCTACACCTTC. Its translation: CASSRPGEVYGYTF.

This clone was found once. The V call is TRBV19, the J call TRBJ2-7; no clear D gene. The CDR3 is 14 amino acids. Germline CDR1 LNHDA, CDR2 SQIVND (reference sequence). Trimming stripped 1 base from V and 0 bases from J, with 7 bases between. The CDR3 loop reads CASSIGQISYEQYF. The CDR3 nucleotides are TGTGCCAGTAGTATAGGCCAGATCTCCTACGAGCAGTACTTC.

The chain uses TRBV6-6 and TRBJ2-2; 9 nucleotides agree with TRBD1. Germline CDR1 and CDR2: MNHNY and SVGAGI (reference sequence). The CDR3 covers 15 residues. Trimming took 6 bases from V and 4 from J; bases not matched to a gene: 6. As DNA, the CDR3 is TGTGCCAGCAGCCCCCGGGACAGGGTCACCGGGGAGCTGTTTTTT. Encoded protein: CASSPRDRVTGELFF.

The V and J genes are TRBV10-3 and TRBJ2-1, with D possibly being TRBD2 (7 bases). Germline CDR1 and CDR2: ENHRY and SYGVKD. This CDR3 comprises 17 residues. V was shortened by 0 bases and J by 6 bases, with 18 bases between the two germline ends. CDR3 sequence reads: CAISESPRVGGGNEQFF. In nucleotides, the CDR3 is TGTGCCATCAGTGAGTCGCCCAGGGTGGGAGGGGGCAATGAGCAGTTCTTC.

The chain links TRBV4-2 to TRBJ1-5; 9 nucleotides align to TRBD1. The CDR3 loop spans 15 amino acids. After removal of 1 base from V and 5 bases from J, the junction contained 3 bases not matched to a gene. From germline, CDR1 is LGHNA and CDR2 YNFKEQ. The DNA of the CDR3 is TGTGCCAGCAGCCAAGGGACAGGGGACGATCAGCCCCAGCATTTT. Residues: CASSQGTGDDQPQHF.

There are a few counts of this clone. The rearrangement uses TRBV6-5 and TRBJ2-3, with unresolved D. The germline V gene encodes CDR1 MNHEY and CDR2 SVGAGI. The V and J ends lost 5 bases and 4 bases respectively, with 4 bases between them. CDR3 length: 11 residues. For the CDR3, the DNA is TGTGCCAGCAGTGAGTCAGATACGCAGTATTTT. This sequence encodes CASSESDTQYF.

The chain recombines TRBV5-1 with TRBJ1-4, with 7 bases that match TRBD1. With 4 bases clipped from V and 4 bases from J, the junction kept 7 bases outside the gene matches. The CDR3 consists of 15 residues. Germline V lookup: CDR1 SGHRS, CDR2 YFSETQ. CDR3 in amino acids: CASSNRDSNNEKLFF. CDR3 DNA sequence: TGCGCCAGCAGCAACCGGGACAGCAATAATGAAAAACTGTTTTTT. The full variable domain, in which reference TRBV5-1 and TRBJ1-4 provide the parts outside the CDR3, is KAGVTQTPRYLIKTRGQQVTLSCSPISGHRSVSWYQQTPGQGLQFLFEYFSETQRNKGNFPGRFSGRQFSNSRSEMNVSTLELGDSALYLCASSNRDSNNEKLFFGSGTQLSVL.

The genes are TRBV15 and TRBJ1-5, with unresolved D. The CDR3 spans 17 residues. Germline lookup yields CDR1 LNHNV and CDR2 YYDKDF (reference sequence). V dropped 0 bases and J dropped 3 bases, with 15 bases sitting between them. CDR3 bases: TGTGCCACCAGCAGAGAGGGGAGGGCGGCACTCAATCAGCCCCAGCATTTT. Amino acid sequence: CATSREGRAALNQPQHF. The full variable domain, rest sourced from reference TRBV15 and TRBJ1-5, is DAMVIQNPRYQVTQFGKPVTLSCSQTLNHNVMYWYQQKSSQAPKLLFHYYDKDFNNEADTPDNFQSRRPNTSFCFLDIRSPGLGDTAMYLCATSREGRAALNQPQHFGDGTRLSIL.

The V gene is TRBV9, the J gene TRBJ1-2; 11 bases map to TRBD1. The CDR3 length is 15 residues. Germline CDR1 and CDR2: SGDLS and YYNGEE. With 0 bases clipped from V and 4 bases from J, the junction kept 2 bases outside the gene matches. CDR3: CASSVGTGGGYGYTF. Here the CDR3 DNA reads TGTGCCAGCAGCGTAGGGACAGGGGGCGGCTATGGCTACACCTTC.

The chain is built from TRBV6-4 and TRBJ1-2; maybe TRBD1 (5 bases). V lost 2 bases and J 0 bases, leaving 13 bases between the germline ends. Looked up from germline, CDR1 is MRHNA and CDR2 is SNTAGT. The CDR3 contains 16 residues. CDR3 in amino acids: CASSDGGGLANYGYTF. In DNA form, the CDR3 reads TGTGCCAGCAGTGACGGGGGGGGGTTAGCTAACTATGGCTACACCTTC.

This clone occurred once. The V gene is TRBV15, the J gene TRBJ1-5; D gene unclear. The germline V gene has CDR1 LNHNV and CDR2 YYDKDF (reference sequence). V lost 1 base and J lost 0, with 7 bases in between. This CDR3 region has 15 residues. CDR3 sequence (DNA): TGTGCCACCAGCAGAGGGGAGAATAGCAATCAGCCCCAGCATTTT. The encoded protein is CATSRGENSNQPQHF.

The chain joins TRBV9 to TRBJ2-1; tentative D call: TRBD2 (6 bases). CDR3 length: 14 residues. V lost 4 bases and J lost 5, with 13 bases in between. The V gene's germline CDR1 is SGDLS and CDR2 YYNGEE. CDR3 loop: CASSPFGLNNEQFF. The CDR3 DNA is TGTGCCAGCAGCCCCTTTGGACTAAACAATGAGCAGTTCTTC.

The CDR3 DNA is TGCGCCAGCAGCTTGGATGGCAGGGCTCGGTCCTACAATGAGCAGTTCTTC. Its translation is CASSLDGRARSYNEQFF. The chain carries TRBV5-1 and TRBJ2-1; maybe TRBD1 (5 bases). V was clipped by 0 bases and J by 1 base, with 14 bases between them. The CDR3 is 17 residues long. Per the germline V gene, CDR1 is SGHRS and CDR2 is YFSETQ.

This clone is a singleton in its sample. This chain links TRBV19 with TRBJ1-1; 7 bases agree with TRBD1. This CDR3 is 13 amino acids long. Per the germline V gene, CDR1 is LNHDA and CDR2 is SQIVND (reference sequence). V lost 7 bases and J lost 0; bases outside the gene matches: 2. For the CDR3, the DNA is TGTGCCAGTAAGGACAGGATGAACACTGAAGCTTTCTTT. As protein: CASKDRMNTEAFF.

In the case of this clone: One junction end does not reproduce the germline sequence, and a read error may be involved. The chain carries TRBV7-2 and TRBJ2-7; D perhaps matches TRBD2 (6 bases). The CDR3 runs 14 residues. Germline CDR1 SGHTA, CDR2 FQGNSA. The CDR3 coding sequence is TGTGCCAGCAGCCCTCCTGGCCCAGGGACTCCATGGGCGTTC. Translated, it gives CASSPPGPGTPWAF.

This clone was seen only once. The rearrangement links TRBV6-5 to TRBJ2-2; 8 bases are shared with TRBD2. Germline V gene sequence: CDR1 MNHEY, CDR2 SVGAGI. V gave up 0 bases and J gave up 4 bases; unmatched junction bases: 4. The CDR3 has 16 residues. CDR3 coding DNA: TGTGCCAGCAGTTACTCGAGCGGGAGACTCACCGGGGAGCTGTTTTTT. Translated: CASSYSSGRLTGELFF.

J is TRBJ1-2 and V is TRBV27, with TRBD1 identical over 7 bases. The junction had 11 bases not matched to a gene; V was cut back by 5 bases and J by 8 bases. This CDR3 contains 14 residues. Germline CDR1 and CDR2: MNHEY and SMNVEV (reference sequence). CDR3 coding DNA: TGTGCCAGCAGTCGAACAGGGGCCCCTTGGGGCTACACCTTC. Residues: CASSRTGAPWGYTF.

This chain connects TRBV6-5 to TRBJ1-2; D is perhaps TRBD1 (5 bases). CDR1 and CDR2 from the germline V gene are MNHEY and SVGAGI. This CDR3 region has 15 residues. The V end lost 0 bases, the J end lost 5 bases, and 13 bases lay between the germline ends. The CDR3 region has the DNA TGTGCCAGCAGTTACTCTCTGGGGCATTCGTATGGCTACACCTTC. As protein: CASSYSLGHSYGYTF.

This sequence joins TRBV19 and TRBJ1-4; TRBD1 aligns across 7 bases. Trimming removed 3 bases from V and 4 bases from J; junction bases left unmatched: 5. The CDR3 loop spans 15 amino acids. The V gene's germline CDR1 is LNHDA and CDR2 SQIVND (reference sequence). This chain's CDR3 is CASSIPGQLNEKLFF. CDR3 bases: TGTGCCAGTAGTATCCCGGGACAGCTTAATGAAAAACTGTTTTTT.

The chain employs TRBV25-1 and TRBJ2-1, with 9 bases that match TRBD2. The length of the CDR3 is 14 residues. The germline V gene encodes CDR1 MGHDK and CDR2 SYGVNS. V trimming: 5 bases; J trimming: 8 bases; junction bases outside the gene matches: 7. The DNA for the CDR3 is TGTGCCAGCAGTCCCCGACTAGCGGTCCATGAGCAGTTCTTC. The encoded protein is CASSPRLAVHEQFF.